The rows below give T cell receptor beta chains drawn from one sample of a study of T-cell reconstitution after alpha-beta-depleted transplantation in children. Each CDR3 protein is one row after TCRdb ran MiXCR on the PCR reads. The sample lists roughly 500,000 distinct CDR3 sequences, 8% to 11% occurring once. The sample in question was PBMCs, obtained before TCRalphabeta/CD19-depleted stem cell transplant. The origin of the receptors is a child younger than 10 with inherited bone marrow failure, due to receive a stem cell transplant. CDR3s include the opening cysteine and the closing phenylalanine or tryptophan. Fields, in order: V gene, J gene, D gene, clone size, CDR3 protein, CDR3 DNA. A D gene is named only where the DNA matches it firmly. Expanded clones get a size class; other rows say once, few or many, or leave the size out.

>TRBV11-2|TRBJ2-2|-|many
CASSFISRKKSNTGELFF
TGTGCCAGCAGCTTCATTAGCAGGAAGAAGTCGAACACCGGGGAGCTGTTTTTT
>TRBV4-3|TRBJ2-7|-|-
CASSQVELPLRSGEQYF
TGCGCCAGCAGCCAAGTAGAACTTCCCTTACGATCCGGGGAGCAGTACTTC
>TRBV2|TRBJ2-2|TRBD1|many
CATGGTGETGELFF
TGTGCCACGGGAGGGACAGGGGAAACCGGGGAGCTGTTTTTT
>TRBV6-5|TRBJ1-3|-|-
CASSYLAGGNTIYF
TGTGCCAGCAGTTACCTAGCGGGGGGAAACACCATATATTTT
>TRBV27|TRBJ1-1|TRBD1|-
CASSLSVGQAAFF
TGTGCCAGCAGTTTATCGGTCGGACAGGCAGCTTTCTTT
>TRBV5-1|TRBJ2-7|TRBD2|-
CASSPRLAYPYEQYF
TGCGCCAGCAGCCCCCGACTAGCCTATCCCTACGAGCAGTACTTC
>TRBV5-4|TRBJ2-2|TRBD1|-
CASSVGTGYTGELFF
TGTGCCAGCAGCGTGGGGACAGGGTACACCGGGGAGCTGTTTTTT
>TRBV5-1|TRBJ2-3|-|-
CASSRRGAVRTDTQYF
TGCGCCAGCAGCCGCCGGGGGGCGGTTCGGACAGATACGCAGTATTTT
>TRBV7-6|TRBJ2-2|TRBD2|few
CASSYQAGDGTGELFF
TGTGCCAGCAGCTACCAAGCGGGAGACGGAACCGGGGAGCTGTTTTTT
>TRBV29-1|TRBJ2-7|-|many
CSVETRDDRPYEQYF
TGCAGCGTTGAAACCCGGGACGACAGACCCTACGAGCAGTACTTC
>TRBV11-2|TRBJ2-1|TRBD2|many
CASSLVGTSGGHSYNEQFF
TGTGCCAGCAGCTTAGTAGGGACTAGCGGGGGGCACTCCTACAATGAGCAGTTCTTC
>TRBV5-1|TRBJ2-4|-|many
CASSASFSSWNIQYF
TGCGCCAGCAGCGCGAGTTTTTCCTCCTGGAACATTCAGTACTTC
>TRBV20-1|TRBJ2-1|-|-
CSARDWSSGHNEQFF
TGCAGTGCTAGAGATTGGAGTAGCGGCCACAATGAGCAGTTCTTC
>TRBV5-1|TRBJ2-2|TRBD2|many
CASSVTPGLGTGELFF
TGCGCCAGCAGTGTTACTCCGGGACTAGGGACCGGGGAGCTGTTTTTT
>TRBV20-1|TRBJ1-4|-|many
CSARARGREKLFF
TGCAGTGCTAGAGCAAGGGGGAGGGAAAAACTGTTTTTT
>TRBV27|TRBJ2-3|-|-
CASSLGRYTDTQYF
TGTGCCAGCAGTCTCGGACGCTACACAGATACGCAGTATTTT
>TRBV12-3/TRBV12-4|TRBJ2-1|-|many
CASSLAVNEQFF
TGTGCCAGCAGTTTAGCGGTTAATGAGCAGTTCTTC
>TRBV4-3|TRBJ2-3|-|-
CASSRKIAPEFSTDTQYF
TGCGCCAGCAGCCGCAAGATTGCGCCGGAGTTTTCCACAGATACGCAGTATTTT
>TRBV28|TRBJ2-7|-|few
CASSFATKVYEQYF
TGTGCCAGCAGTTTCGCGACAAAGGTCTACGAGCAGTACTTC
>TRBV12-3/TRBV12-4|TRBJ2-7|-|few
CASSLNRPSYEQYF
TGTGCCAGCAGTTTGAATCGGCCATCCTACGAGCAGTACTTC
>TRBV25-1|TRBJ2-1|TRBD2|many
CASSEFISGDYNEQFF
TGTGCCAGCAGTGAATTTATTAGCGGGGATTACAATGAGCAGTTCTTC
>TRBV15|TRBJ2-3|-|many
CATSRGQESTDTQYF
TGTGCCACCAGCAGAGGACAGGAGAGCACAGATACGCAGTATTTT
>TRBV24-1|TRBJ2-1|TRBD1|few
CATSDPGPGGNEQFF
TGTGCCACCAGTGACCCGGGCCCAGGGGGTAATGAGCAGTTCTTC
>TRBV19|TRBJ2-1|-|-
CASSIDGSLNEQFF
TGTGCCAGTAGTATAGACGGTAGTTTGAATGAGCAGTTCTTC
>TRBV27|TRBJ1-6|-|many
CASRDLDSPLHF
TGTGCCAGCAGGGACCTTGATTCACCCCTCCACTTT
>TRBV27|TRBJ1-6|-|-
CASSLHAAGHLSSYNSPLHF
TGTGCCAGCAGTCTCCACGCCGCGGGTCACCTGAGCTCCTATAATTCACCCCTCCACTTT
>TRBV7-8|TRBJ2-7|-|few
CASSTAIYEQYF
TGTGCCAGCAGCACGGCCATCTACGAGCAGTACTTC
>TRBV15|TRBJ2-7|TRBD1|-
CATSGRDRAYEQYF
TGTGCCACCAGCGGCCGGGACAGGGCCTACGAGCAGTACTTC
>TRBV6-5|TRBJ1-5|TRBD1|many
CASRGQGEQPQHF
TGTGCCAGCAGAGGACAGGGGGAGCAGCCCCAGCATTTT
>TRBV12-3/TRBV12-4|TRBJ1-4|-|-
CASSWGQHEKLFF
TGTGCCAGCAGCTGGGGGCAACATGAAAAACTGTTTTTT
>TRBV7-9|TRBJ2-7|-|many
CASEKRDTYEQYF
TGTGCCAGCGAAAAAAGGGATACCTACGAGCAGTACTTC
>TRBV18|TRBJ2-3|-|few
CASSPESSGNTDTQYF
TGTGCCAGCTCACCAGAATCATCGGGCAACACAGATACGCAGTATTTT
>TRBV7-2|TRBJ2-1|-|-
CASSPRGARGNEQFF
TGTGCCAGCAGCCCCCGGGGGGCTCGAGGTAATGAGCAGTTCTTC